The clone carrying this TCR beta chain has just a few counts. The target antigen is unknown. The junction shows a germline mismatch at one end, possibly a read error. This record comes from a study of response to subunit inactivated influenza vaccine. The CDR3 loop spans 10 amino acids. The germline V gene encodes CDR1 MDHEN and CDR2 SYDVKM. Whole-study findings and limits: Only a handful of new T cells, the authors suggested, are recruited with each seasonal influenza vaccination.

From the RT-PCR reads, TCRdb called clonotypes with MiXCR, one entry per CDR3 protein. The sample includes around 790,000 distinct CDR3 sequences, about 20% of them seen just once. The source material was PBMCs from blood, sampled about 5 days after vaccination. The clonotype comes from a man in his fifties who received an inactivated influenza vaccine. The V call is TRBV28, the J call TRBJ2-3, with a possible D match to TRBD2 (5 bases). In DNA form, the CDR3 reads TGTGCCAGCAGTTTCACTAGGGTGCATTTT. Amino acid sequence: CASSFTRVHF.